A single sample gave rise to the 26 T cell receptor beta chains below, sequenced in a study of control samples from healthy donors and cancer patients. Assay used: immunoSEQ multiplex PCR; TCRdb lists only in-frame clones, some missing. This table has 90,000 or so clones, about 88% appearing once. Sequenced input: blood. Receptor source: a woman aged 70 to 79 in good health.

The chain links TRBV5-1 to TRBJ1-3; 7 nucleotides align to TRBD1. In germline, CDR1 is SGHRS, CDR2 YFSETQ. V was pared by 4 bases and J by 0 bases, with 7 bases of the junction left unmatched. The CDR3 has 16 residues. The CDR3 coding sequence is TGCGCCAGCAGCCCTACGACAGGGAGCTCTGGAAACACCATATATTTT. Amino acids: CASSPTTGSSGNTIYF.

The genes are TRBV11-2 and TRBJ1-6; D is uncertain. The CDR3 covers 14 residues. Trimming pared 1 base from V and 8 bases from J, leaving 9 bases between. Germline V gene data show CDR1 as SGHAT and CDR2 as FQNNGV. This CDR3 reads CASSLGAGDSPLHF. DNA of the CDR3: TGTGCCAGCAGCTTAGGTGCGGGAGATTCACCCCTCCACTTT.

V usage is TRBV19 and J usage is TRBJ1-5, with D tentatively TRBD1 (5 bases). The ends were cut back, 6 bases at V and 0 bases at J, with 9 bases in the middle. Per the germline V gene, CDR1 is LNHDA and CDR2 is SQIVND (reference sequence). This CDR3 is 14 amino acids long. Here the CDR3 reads CASRGTDSNQPQHF. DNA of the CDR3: TGTGCCAGTAGGGGGACGGATAGCAATCAGCCCCAGCATTTT.

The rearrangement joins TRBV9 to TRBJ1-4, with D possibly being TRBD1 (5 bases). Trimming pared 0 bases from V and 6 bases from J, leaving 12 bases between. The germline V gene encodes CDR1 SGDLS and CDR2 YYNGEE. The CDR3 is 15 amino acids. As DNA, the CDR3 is TGTGCCAGCAGCGTAGCGGGACGAGGGGATGAAAAACTGTTTTTT. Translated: CASSVAGRGDEKLFF.

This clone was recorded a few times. The CDR3 nucleotides are TGTGCCTGGGGACAGAACACTGAAGCTTTCTTT. Its protein is CAWGQNTEAFF. The chain joins TRBV2 to TRBJ1-1; a weak D match, TRBD1 (6 bases). V was shortened by 11 bases and J by 1 base, with 8 bases between the two germline ends. Per the germline V gene, CDR1 is SNHLY and CDR2 is FYNNEI. The CDR3 spans 11 residues.

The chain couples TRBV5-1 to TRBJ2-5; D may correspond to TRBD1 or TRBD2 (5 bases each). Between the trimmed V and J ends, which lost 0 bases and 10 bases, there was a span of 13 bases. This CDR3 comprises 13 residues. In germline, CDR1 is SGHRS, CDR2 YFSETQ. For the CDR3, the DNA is TGCGCCAGCAGCTTGGCCGGGGCCCAGGGCCAGTACTTC. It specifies CASSLAGAQGQYF.

CDR3 amino acids: CASILEQMNTEAFF. The CDR3 coding sequence is TGTGCCAGCATCCTTGAACAAATGAACACTGAAGCTTTCTTT. V gene TRBV2 combines with J gene TRBJ1-1; D is unclear. The ends were cut back, 7 bases at V and 0 bases at J, with 12 bases in the middle. CDR1 and CDR2 (germline): SNHLY, FYNNEI. The CDR3 is made up of 14 amino acids.

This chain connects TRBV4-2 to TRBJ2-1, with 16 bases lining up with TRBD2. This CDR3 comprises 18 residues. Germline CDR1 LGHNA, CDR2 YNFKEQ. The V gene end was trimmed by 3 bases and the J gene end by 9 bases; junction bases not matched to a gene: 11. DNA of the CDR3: TGTGCCAGCAGCCACCAACCCGGGACTAGCGGGGGGGCCGTTGAGCAGTTCTTC. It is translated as CASSHQPGTSGGAVEQFF.

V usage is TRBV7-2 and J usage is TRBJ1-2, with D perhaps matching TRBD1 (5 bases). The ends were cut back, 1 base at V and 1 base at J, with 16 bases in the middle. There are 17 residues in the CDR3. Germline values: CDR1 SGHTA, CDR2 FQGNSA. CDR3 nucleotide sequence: TGTGCCAGCAGCTTAGTAGGAGGACACACCCTTAACTATGGCTACACCTTC. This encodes CASSLVGGHTLNYGYTF.

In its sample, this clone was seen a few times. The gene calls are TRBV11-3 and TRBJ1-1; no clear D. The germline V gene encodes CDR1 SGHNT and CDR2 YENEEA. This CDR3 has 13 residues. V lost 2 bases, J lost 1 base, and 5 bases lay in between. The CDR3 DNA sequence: TGTGCCAGCAGCTTAAGTCAGAACACTGAAGCTTTCTTT. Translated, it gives CASSLSQNTEAFF.

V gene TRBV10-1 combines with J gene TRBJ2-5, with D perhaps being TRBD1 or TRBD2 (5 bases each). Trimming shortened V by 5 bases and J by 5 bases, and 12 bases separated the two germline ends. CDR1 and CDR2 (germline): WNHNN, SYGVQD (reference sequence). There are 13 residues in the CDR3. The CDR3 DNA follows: TGCGCCAGCAGTCCGGGACCTAGGGAGACCCAGTACTTC. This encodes CASSPGPRETQYF.

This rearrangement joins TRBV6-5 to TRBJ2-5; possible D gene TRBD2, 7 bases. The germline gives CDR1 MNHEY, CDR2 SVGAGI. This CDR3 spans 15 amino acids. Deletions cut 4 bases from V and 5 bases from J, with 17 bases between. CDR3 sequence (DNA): TGTGCCAGCAGTTTCCACCGGGGGGCCGGGGAGACCCAGTACTTC. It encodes CASSFHRGAGETQYF.

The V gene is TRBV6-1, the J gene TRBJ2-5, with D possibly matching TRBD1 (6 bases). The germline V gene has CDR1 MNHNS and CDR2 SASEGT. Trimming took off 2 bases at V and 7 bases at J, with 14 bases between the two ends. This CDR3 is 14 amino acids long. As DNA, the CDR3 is TGTGCCAGCAGTGAACTACGCAAAGGGGGGACCCAGTACTTC. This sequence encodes CASSELRKGGTQYF.

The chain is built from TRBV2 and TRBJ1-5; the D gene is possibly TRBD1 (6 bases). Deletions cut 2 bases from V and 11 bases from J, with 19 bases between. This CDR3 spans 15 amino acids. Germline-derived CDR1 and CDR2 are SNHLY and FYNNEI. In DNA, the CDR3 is TGTGCCAGCAGTGAACGGGACACGCAGGGTAAGGCCCAGCATTTT. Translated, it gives CASSERDTQGKAQHF.

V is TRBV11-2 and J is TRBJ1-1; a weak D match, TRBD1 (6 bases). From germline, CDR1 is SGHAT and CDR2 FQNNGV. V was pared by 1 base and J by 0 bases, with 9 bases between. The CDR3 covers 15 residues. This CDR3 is CASSLARQVNTEAFF. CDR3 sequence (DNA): TGTGCCAGCAGCTTAGCAAGACAGGTGAACACTGAAGCTTTCTTT. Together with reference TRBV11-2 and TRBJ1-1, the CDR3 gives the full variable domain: EAGVAQSPRYKIIEKRQSVAFWCNPISGHATLYWYQQILGQGPKLLIQFQNNGVVDDSQLPKDRFSAERLKGVDSTLKIQPAKLEDSAVYLCASSLARQVNTEAFFGQGTRLTVV.

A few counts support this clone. This chain's CDR3 is CASTTNTEAFF. The CDR3 nucleotides read TGTGCCAGCACCACAAACACTGAAGCTTTCTTT. This chain connects TRBV12-3 or TRBV12-4 to TRBJ1-1; D remains unclear. The CDR3 sequence is 11 residues long. The ends were cut back, 7 bases at V and 2 bases at J, with 5 bases in the middle.

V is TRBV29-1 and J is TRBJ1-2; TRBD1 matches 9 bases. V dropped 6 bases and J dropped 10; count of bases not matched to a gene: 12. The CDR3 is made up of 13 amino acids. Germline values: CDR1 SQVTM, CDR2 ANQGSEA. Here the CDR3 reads CSVNPGTGRYYTF. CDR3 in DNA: TGCAGCGTCAACCCTGGGACAGGGAGATACTACACCTTC.

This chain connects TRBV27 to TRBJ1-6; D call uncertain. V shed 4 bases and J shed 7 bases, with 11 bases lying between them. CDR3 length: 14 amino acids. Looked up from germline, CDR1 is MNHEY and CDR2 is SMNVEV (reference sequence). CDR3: CASSSRAPNSPLHF. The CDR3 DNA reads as TGTGCCAGCAGTTCCCGGGCCCCCAATTCACCCCTCCACTTT.

The CDR3, as DNA: TGTGCCAGCAGTTACAGGGATTCGAACACTGAAGCTTTCTTT. It yields the protein CASSYRDSNTEAFF. V and J are TRBV6-6 and TRBJ1-1; D remains unclear. The germline gives CDR1 MNHNY, CDR2 SVGAGI (reference sequence). There are 14 residues in the CDR3. Trimming stripped 2 bases from V and 1 base from J, with 8 bases between.

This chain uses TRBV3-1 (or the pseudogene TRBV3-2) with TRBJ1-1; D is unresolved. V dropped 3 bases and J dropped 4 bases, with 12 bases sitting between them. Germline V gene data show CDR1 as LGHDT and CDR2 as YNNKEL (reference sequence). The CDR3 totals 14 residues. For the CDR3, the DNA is TGTGCCAGCAGCCACCTACCGGGAGGCACTGAAGCTTTCTTT. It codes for CASSHLPGGTEAFF.

CDR3 DNA sequence: TGTGCCAGCAGCTTGGCCGGGAAAACAGGGGATGCACCCCTCCACTTT. Protein: CASSLAGKTGDAPLHF. The chain recombines TRBV5-4 with TRBJ1-6, with TRBD1 identical over 7 bases. The J segment lost 11 bases and the V segment lost 0 bases, leaving 11 bases of the junction unmatched. CDR1 is SGHNT and CDR2 is YYREEE in the germline V gene (reference sequence). The CDR3 consists of 16 residues.

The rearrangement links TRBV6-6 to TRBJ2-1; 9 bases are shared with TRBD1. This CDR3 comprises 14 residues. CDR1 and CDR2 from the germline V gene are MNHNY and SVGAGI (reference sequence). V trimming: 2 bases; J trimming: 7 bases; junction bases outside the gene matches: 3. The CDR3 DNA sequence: TGTGCCAGCAGTTACGGGACAGGGCAAAATGAGCAGTTCTTC. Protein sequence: CASSYGTGQNEQFF.

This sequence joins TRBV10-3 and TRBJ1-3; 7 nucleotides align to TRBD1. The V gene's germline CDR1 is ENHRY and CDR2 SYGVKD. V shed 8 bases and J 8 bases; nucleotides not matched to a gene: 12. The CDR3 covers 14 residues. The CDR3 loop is CAIGAGTVGDTIYF. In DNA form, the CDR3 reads TGTGCCATCGGTGCTGGGACAGTGGGGGACACCATATATTTT.

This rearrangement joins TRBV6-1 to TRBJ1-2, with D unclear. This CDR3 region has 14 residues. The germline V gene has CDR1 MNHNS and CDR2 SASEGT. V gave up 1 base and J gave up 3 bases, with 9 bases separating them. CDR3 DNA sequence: TGTGCCAGCAGTGAAGAACCTGGGGACTATGGCTACACCTTC. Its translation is CASSEEPGDYGYTF.

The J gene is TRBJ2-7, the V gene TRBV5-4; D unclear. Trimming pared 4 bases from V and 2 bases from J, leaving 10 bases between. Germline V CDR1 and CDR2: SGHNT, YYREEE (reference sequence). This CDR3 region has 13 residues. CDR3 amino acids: CASSTDPTYEQYF. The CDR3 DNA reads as TGTGCCAGCAGCACGGACCCAACCTACGAGCAGTACTTC. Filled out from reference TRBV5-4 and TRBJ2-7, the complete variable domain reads ETGVTQSPTHLIKTRGQQVTLRCSSQSGHNTVSWYQQALGQGPQFIFQYYREEENGRGNFPPRFSGLQFPNYSSELNVNALELDDSALYLCASSTDPTYEQYFGPGTRLTVT.

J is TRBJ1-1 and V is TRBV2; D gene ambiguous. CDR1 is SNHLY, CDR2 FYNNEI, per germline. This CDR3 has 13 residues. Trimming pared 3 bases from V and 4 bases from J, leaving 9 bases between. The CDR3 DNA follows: TGTGCCAGCAGTGAGCCAGTTTCCACTGAAGCTTTCTTT. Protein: CASSEPVSTEAFF.